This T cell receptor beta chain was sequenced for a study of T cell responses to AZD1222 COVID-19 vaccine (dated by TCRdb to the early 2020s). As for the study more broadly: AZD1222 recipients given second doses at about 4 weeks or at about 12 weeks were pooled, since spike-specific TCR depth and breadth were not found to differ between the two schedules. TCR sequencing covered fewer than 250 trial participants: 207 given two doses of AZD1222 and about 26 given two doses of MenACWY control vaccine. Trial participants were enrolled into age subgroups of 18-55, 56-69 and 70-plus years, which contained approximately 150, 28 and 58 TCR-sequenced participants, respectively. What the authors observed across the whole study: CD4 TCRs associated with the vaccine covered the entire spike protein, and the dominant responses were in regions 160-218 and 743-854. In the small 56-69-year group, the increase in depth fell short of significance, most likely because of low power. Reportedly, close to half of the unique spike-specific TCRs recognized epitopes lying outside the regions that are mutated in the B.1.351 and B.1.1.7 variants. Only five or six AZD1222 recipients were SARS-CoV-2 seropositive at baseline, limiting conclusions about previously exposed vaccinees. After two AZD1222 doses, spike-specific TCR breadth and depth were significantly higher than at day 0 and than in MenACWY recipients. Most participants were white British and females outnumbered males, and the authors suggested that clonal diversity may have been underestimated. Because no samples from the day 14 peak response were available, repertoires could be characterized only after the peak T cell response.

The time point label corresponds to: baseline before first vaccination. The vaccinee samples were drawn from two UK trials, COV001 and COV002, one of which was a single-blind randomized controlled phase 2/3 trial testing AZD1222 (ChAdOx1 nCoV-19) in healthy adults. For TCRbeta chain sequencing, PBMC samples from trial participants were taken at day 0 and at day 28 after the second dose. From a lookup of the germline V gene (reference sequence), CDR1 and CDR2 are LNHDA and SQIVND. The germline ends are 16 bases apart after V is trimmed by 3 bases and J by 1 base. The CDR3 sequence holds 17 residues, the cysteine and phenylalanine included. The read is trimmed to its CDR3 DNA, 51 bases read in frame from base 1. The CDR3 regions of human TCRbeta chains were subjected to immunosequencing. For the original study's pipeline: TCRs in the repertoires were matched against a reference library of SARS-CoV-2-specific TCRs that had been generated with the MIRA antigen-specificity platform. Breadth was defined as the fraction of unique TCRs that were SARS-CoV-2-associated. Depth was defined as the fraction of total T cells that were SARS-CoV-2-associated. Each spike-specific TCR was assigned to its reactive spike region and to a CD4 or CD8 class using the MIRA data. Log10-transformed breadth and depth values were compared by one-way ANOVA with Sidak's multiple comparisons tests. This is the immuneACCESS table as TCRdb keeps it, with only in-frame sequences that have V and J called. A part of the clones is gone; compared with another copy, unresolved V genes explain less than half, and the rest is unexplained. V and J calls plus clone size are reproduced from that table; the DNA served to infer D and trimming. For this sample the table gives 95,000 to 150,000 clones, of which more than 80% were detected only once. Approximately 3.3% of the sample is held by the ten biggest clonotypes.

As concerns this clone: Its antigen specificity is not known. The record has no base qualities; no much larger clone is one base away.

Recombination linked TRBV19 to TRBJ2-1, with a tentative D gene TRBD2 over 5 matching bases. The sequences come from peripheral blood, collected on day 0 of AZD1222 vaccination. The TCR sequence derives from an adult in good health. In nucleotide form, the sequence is TGTGCCAGTAGTATCCTCCCTGTCGGGGTATCCTACAATGAGCAGTTCTTC. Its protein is CASSILPVGVSYNEQFF.